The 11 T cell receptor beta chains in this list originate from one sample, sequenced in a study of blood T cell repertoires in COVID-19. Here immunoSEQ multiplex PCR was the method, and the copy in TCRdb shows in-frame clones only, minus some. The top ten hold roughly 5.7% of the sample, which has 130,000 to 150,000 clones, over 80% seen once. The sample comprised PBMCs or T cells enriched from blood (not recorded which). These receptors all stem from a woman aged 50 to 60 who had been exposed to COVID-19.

CDR3 DNA: TGCGCCAGCAGCCAAGATCTACAGGGGCGTCAGCCCCAGCATTTT. It translates to CASSQDLQGRQPQHF. The gene calls are TRBV4-3 and TRBJ1-5; 7 nucleotides align to TRBD1. There are 15 residues in the CDR3. Germline CDR1 LGHNA, CDR2 YSLEER. V dropped 0 bases and J dropped 6; count of bases not matched to a gene: 5.

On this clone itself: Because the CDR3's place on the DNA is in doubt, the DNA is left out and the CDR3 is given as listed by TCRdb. The CDR3 here is CATTFRGRGAGETQYF. The rearrangement uses TRBV15 and TRBJ2-5; TRBD2 reflects the table's D call only, with no check against the DNA. The CDR3 is 16 residues long, ends included. Looked up from germline, CDR1 is LNHNV and CDR2 is YYDKDF (reference sequence).

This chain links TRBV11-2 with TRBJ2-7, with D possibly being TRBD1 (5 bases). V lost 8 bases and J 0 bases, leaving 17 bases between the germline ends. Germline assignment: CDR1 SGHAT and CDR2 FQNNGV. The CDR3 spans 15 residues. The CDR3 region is CASSDAADISYEQYF. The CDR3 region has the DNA TGTGCCAGCTCTGATGCGGCGGACATCTCCTACGAGCAGTACTTC.

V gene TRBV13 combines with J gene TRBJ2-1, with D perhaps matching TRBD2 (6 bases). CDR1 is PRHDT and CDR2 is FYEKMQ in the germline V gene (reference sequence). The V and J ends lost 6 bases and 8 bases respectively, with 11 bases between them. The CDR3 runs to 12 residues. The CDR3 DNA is TGTGCCAGCAGTCTAGCGCGAGATGAGCAGTTCTTC. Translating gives CASSLARDEQFF.

CDR3 in amino acids: CASSLRRGNTDTQYF. CDR3 nucleotide sequence: TGTGCCAGCAGTTTGAGGCGGGGAAACACAGATACGCAGTATTTT. The rearrangement joins TRBV13 to TRBJ2-3, with D perhaps TRBD2 (6 bases). The CDR3 has 15 residues. The V end was cut by 6 bases, the J end by 2 bases, with 15 bases between. The V gene's germline CDR1 is PRHDT and CDR2 FYEKMQ (reference sequence).

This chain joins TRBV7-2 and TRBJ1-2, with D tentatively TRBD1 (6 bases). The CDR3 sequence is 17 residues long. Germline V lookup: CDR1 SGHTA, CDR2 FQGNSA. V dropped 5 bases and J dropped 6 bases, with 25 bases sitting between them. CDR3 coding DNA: TGTGCCAGCAGCGACCCAAGGGGGGGGTTTTTCGTGGATGGCTACACCTTC. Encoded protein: CASSDPRGGFFVDGYTF. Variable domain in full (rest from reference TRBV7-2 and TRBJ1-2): GAGVSQSPSNKVTEKGKDVELRCDPISGHTALYWYRQSLGQGLEFLIYFQGNSAPDKSGLPSDRFSAERTGGSVSTLTIQRTQQEDSAVYLCASSDPRGGFFVDGYTFGSGTRLTVV.

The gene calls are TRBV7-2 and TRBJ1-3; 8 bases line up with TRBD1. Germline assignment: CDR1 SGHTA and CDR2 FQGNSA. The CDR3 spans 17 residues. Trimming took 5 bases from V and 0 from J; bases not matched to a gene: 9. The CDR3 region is CASSLQTGATSGNTIYF. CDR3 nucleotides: TGTGCCAGCAGCCTTCAGACAGGGGCGACCTCTGGAAACACCATATATTTT. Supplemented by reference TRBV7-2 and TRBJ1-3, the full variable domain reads GAGVSQSPSNKVTEKGKDVELRCDPISGHTALYWYRQSLGQGLEFLIYFQGNSAPDKSGLPSDRFSAERTGGSVSTLTIQRTQQEDSAVYLCASSLQTGATSGNTIYFGEGSWLTVV.

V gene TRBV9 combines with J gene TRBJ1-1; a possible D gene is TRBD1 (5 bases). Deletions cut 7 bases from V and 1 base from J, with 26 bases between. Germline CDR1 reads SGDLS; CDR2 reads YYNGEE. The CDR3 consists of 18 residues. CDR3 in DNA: TGTGCCAGCGGGCGCCTCGGGGGAAGGGACGGACCGAACACTGAAGCTTTCTTT. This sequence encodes CASGRLGGRDGPNTEAFF. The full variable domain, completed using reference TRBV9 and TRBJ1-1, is DSGVTQTPKHLITATGQRVTLRCSPRSGDLSVYWYQQSLDQGLQFLIQYYNGEERAKGNILERFSAQQFPDLHSELNLSSLELGDSALYFCASGRLGGRDGPNTEAFFGQGTRLTVV.

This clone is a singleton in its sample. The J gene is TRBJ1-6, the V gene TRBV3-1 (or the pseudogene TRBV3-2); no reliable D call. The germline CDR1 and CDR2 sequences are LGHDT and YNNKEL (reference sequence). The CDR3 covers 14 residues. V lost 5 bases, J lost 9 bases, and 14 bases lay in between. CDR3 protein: CASSFAGLRSPLHF. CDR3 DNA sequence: TGTGCCAGCAGCTTTGCGGGGTTACGTTCACCCCTCCACTTT.

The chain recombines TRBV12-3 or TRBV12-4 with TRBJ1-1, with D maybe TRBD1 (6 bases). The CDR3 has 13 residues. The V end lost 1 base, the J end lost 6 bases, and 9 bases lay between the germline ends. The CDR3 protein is CASSLGGLAEAFF. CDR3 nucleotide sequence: TGTGCCAGCAGTTTAGGGGGGCTTGCTGAAGCTTTCTTT.

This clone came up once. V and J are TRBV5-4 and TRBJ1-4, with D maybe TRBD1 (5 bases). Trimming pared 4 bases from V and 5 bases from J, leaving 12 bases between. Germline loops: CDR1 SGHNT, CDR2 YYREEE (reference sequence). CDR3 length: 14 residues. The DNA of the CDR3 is TGTGCCAGCAGCCTTCCAGGGTTAAATGAAAAACTGTTTTTT. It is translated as CASSLPGLNEKLFF. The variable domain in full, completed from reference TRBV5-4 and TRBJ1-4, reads ETGVTQSPTHLIKTRGQQVTLRCSSQSGHNTVSWYQQALGQGPQFIFQYYREEENGRGNFPPRFSGLQFPNYSSELNVNALELDDSALYLCASSLPGLNEKLFFGSGTQLSVL.